Here is one TCR beta chain with its context. Its antigen is unknown. No per-base quality is available; no much larger clone lies one base away. The sample originates from a study of CD8 T cells in Susac syndrome (dated by TCRdb to the late 2010s). In the study overall: The study used repertoire sequencing to test whether antigen drove CD8+ T cell activation and differentiation in Susac syndrome. General study outcomes and caveats: The number of individuals in the TCR sequencing and HLA analysis was recognized as being relatively small.

RNA was extracted using the RNeasy kit, and roughly 0.45 to 1 ug of the RNA was reverse transcribed with random hexamers. The immunoSEQ multiplex PCR assay, covering 54 Vbeta and 13 Jbeta segments, was used to amplify TCR beta CDR3 regions. PCR amplification bias was corrected by using a synthetic template baseline for primer optimization and computational correction. Per the original workflow: Only productive sequences were kept, with reads annotated to V, D and J genes according to IMGT and analyzed in immunoSEQ Analyzer. To calculate clonality, Shannon entropy was normalized by log2 of the number of productive unique sequences and then subtracted from one. For each patient and control, public and private clones were evaluated within the 100 most prevalent clones. Clones were defined as Susac-specific if absent from the healthy and MS cohorts, from more than 900 published viral clones and from other ImmuneACCESS disease sequences. TCRdb reanalyzed the raw reads on its own, using fastp at Q25 for trimming and MiXCR for clone calling, and kept in-frame beta chains. When rows share a CDR3 protein, they turn into one entry using the most common DNA and genes. The V and J calls were not made by the authors but by TCRdb's processing. Present in this sample are around 160,000 distinct CDR3 sequences, approximately 93% of which were seen just once. Clones ranked in the top ten supply almost 0.095% of the sample.

Peripheral blood CD8+ and CD4+ T cells from healthy donors, Susac syndrome patients and multiple sclerosis patients were profiled by high-throughput TCR beta sequencing. Treatment-naive patients with stable or active relapsing-remitting disease fulfilling revised McDonald criteria were used as multiple sclerosis controls. Bulk CD8+ and CD4+ T cells were purified by magnetic negative isolation, whereas CD8+ TEMRA cells were enriched by FACS. Blood was collected in EDTA tubes and processed within 24 hours, with PBMCs isolated through density gradient centrifugation. PBMCs intended for TCR sequencing were cryopreserved in liquid nitrogen and thawed later in a water bath at 37 degrees C. The sorted or isolated CD4+, CD8+ and CD8+ TEMRA cells had a purity of 90% or higher. The CDR3 measures 14 amino acids from cysteine to phenylalanine. Of the read, only the CDR3 DNA is kept; its 42 bases are in frame from base 1. The V end gives up 3 bases and the J end 5 bases, leaving 5 bases in the junction not matched to a gene.

Source material: CD4+ T cells from PBMCs. This receptor chain uses TRBV12-3 or TRBV12-4 and TRBJ2-7, with TRBD2 identical over 9 junction bases. This sequence was found in a human donor with multiple sclerosis. The nucleotide sequence reads as follows: TGTGCCAGCAGTTTCGGCGGGAGGGGACACGAGCAGTACTTC. This sequence encodes CASSFGGRGHEQYF.